The source of this TCR beta chain is a study of cytomegalovirus exposure and HLA in healthy donors (dated 2017 in TCRdb). In the study overall: An earlier analysis of around 600 of the donors reported approximately 300 Gb of sequence data and around 110 million unique TCR beta sequences from some 180 million T cells. The study was designed to test whether signatures of past pathogen exposure could be identified by cataloging public T cell receptors. Both class I and class II loci were covered by HLA typing, at four-digit resolution. Roughly 290 gigabases of sequencing data and around 80 million unique TCR sequences made up an early release that covered about 640 HLA-typed donors. To study patterns of TCR occurrence, a later analysis re-analyzed previously published TCR beta repertoires from more than 550 donors and added high-resolution HLA genotyping. To predict cytomegalovirus infection status, the study combined high-throughput TCR immunosequencing, statistical association of individual TCRs with disease status, and machine learning. The genetic ancestry cluster associated with self-reported Caucasian donors included roughly 84% of the 398 genotyped donors. To decide whether each TCR beta V gene segment behaved as functional or pseudogenic, an earlier analysis of approximately 620 of the donors relied on high-throughput TCR beta sequencing. Because of strong linkage in the cohort, five DR-DQ haplotypes were treated as single units for association and clustering. Across around 400 genotyped donors of the cohort, an average of about 240,000 unique TCR beta nucleotide sequences per donor were sequenced, and roughly 20% of those sequences were non-productive. A later genetic analysis took genome-wide SNP genotypes for 398 of the 666 donors and used that subset as a discovery cohort. Using immunosequencing, the study profiled T cell repertoires from fewer than 700 subjects and related those repertoires to cytomegalovirus serostatus. Rather than using new phenotypic data, the later analysis identified candidate immune exposures from TCR beta sequences and from how often those sequences occurred across donors. Every discovery cohort repertoire had been produced on one sequencing platform. Alongside the repertoire data, information on donor age, sex, ethnicity and CMV serostatus was compiled. Typing coverage differed by locus: A, B, C, DRB1 and DQB1 were typed in roughly 620-640 donors, DQA1 in about 550, DPA1 in 600 to 610, and DPB1 in roughly 450. Along with the roughly 700-subject first cohort, a separate validation cohort of more than 90 different subjects was used.

Preparation of the library involved the immunoSEQ multiplex PCR assay. The multiplex PCR relied on a mix of 60 forward primers for TCR Vbeta segments and 13 reverse primers for TCR Jbeta segments. The CDR3 region of rearranged TCR beta genes was amplified from genomic DNA by a multiplex PCR assay. The amplified TCR beta libraries were sequenced on the Illumina HiSeq System as 87-base-pair reads. In the authors' own workflow: A later analysis counted about 80 million unique TCR beta chains across the approximately 700 repertoires, and 9 million to 14 million of these chains were shared by at least two donors. To remove PCR and sequencing errors, raw reads were error-corrected and collapsed into unique sequences using a nearest-neighbor algorithm that merged closely related sequences. V, D and J gene segments were assigned by aligning CDR3 sequences to IMGT reference sequences. For a sequence to be retained, at least a six-nucleotide match to both a V gene segment and a J gene segment was required. Rearrangements were called productive when the CDR3 lacked stop codons and stayed in frame with V and J; all others were non-productive. Following IMGT convention, CDR3 was defined as the stretch from the second conserved V-encoded cysteine up to the conserved J-encoded phenylalanine. The earlier analysis of about 570 of the donors excluded any sequence lacking an unambiguous match to a single V gene segment. An earlier analysis of fewer than 650 of the donors classified V segments as functional when productive rearrangements were above 56.7% and as segregating when the standard deviation between donors was above 5%. To diagnose cytomegalovirus status from the catalog of TCR beta chain sequences, a statistical classification framework was built. A later analysis assigned V and J genes by comparing TCR nucleotide sequences with IMGT/GENE-DB human TR gene sequences. In a later analysis, CDR3 sequences and most-parsimonious VDJ recombination scenarios were assigned using the TCRdist pipeline. A later analysis defined each TCR beta chain by its CDR3 amino acid sequence plus V-gene family, and excluded reads lacking a unique V-gene family. A later analysis removed 450 to 600 highly shared, low-generation-probability nucleotide sequences to deal with suspected cross-contamination and a sequencing artifact. In a later analysis, a clonal expansion index for each public chain was calculated from normalized within-repertoire ranks of inferred template counts. In a later analysis, generation probabilities were computed with a VDJ recombination model fitted to out-of-frame rearrangements, and the resulting probabilities were checked against IGoR. In a later analysis, TCR-TCR, TCR-HLA and TCR-CMV co-occurrence was scored with hypergeometric tests, and a repertoire-size bias correction was applied to TCR pairs. False discovery rates were estimated in a later analysis by permuting HLA or CMV assignments 20 times. In a later analysis, co-occurring TCRs were grouped using DBSCAN, and TCRdist sequence similarity was added for clustering within HLA-allele-positive subsets. Repertoires with fewer than 30,000 or more than 120,000 public chains were left out of co-occurrence clustering, as were about 5 repertoires with anomalous nucleotide sharing. What TCRdb holds here is the immuneACCESS table cut down to in-frame rearrangements. Part of the clones is not present; checked against another copy, under half of the missing clones reflect an unresolved V gene, and the others are unexplained. Clonal size and the V and J genes are those of that table, whereas D and trimming came from the DNA. The sample table contains about 76,000 clones; only one count was recorded for about 70% of them. 9% to 14% of the sample is in the top ten clones.

In regard to this clone: This clone's antigen is unknown. Base qualities are not provided; no much larger clone lies one nucleotide away.

In total, about 650 healthy bone marrow donors made up the cohort. All cohort members were sampled while nominally healthy, although unrecorded immune exposures were likely present. The donor tested CMV seropositive and was one of the 289 seropositive cohort members. A peripheral blood sample was provided by each donor, and peripheral blood mononuclear cells were used for TCR beta sequencing. Genomic DNA was extracted from the blood cell samples with the Qiagen DNeasy Blood Extraction Kit. General conclusions and limits of the study: Strong co-occurrence of HLA alleles, especially DR and DQ, made assigning TCR associations to individual alleles difficult. In a later analysis, HLA-associated TCR beta chains were found to be more clonally expanded and to have lower generation probabilities than equally common non-associated chains. According to the authors, the approach could potentially be generalized to other disease states and immunological phenotypes. Sequencing depth was assumed to be roughly uniform across donors in the presence/absence analyses, though that assumption may not hold. CMV serostatus was the only immune exposure information available for the cohort. According to a later analysis, most CMV-associated TCR beta chains appeared to be HLA-restricted, and the HLA associations seemed to be driven largely by CMV exposure. An earlier analysis of some 560 of the donors showed that most TCR beta V segments appeared in productive rearrangements either about 87% or about 30% of the time, which broadly matched IMGT annotations. A later genetic analysis associated a missense DCLRE1C variant with V-gene and J-gene trimming of TCR beta chains, and an independent cohort replicated the association. A group of highly shared sequence variants was considered likely to be a technical artifact of the sequencing pipeline. In a later genetic analysis, fewer N-insertions in productive TCRs were reported among donors in an Asian-associated ancestry cluster than the roughly 700-donor mean. While some public TCRs were present in many individuals, most TCR sequences turned up only very rarely across donors. A further reported finding was that TCR beta sequences accurately predicted the HLA-A and HLA-B alleles for most subjects in the first cohort. Several of the top co-occurrence clusters appeared to be linked to parvovirus B19, influenza, CMV and Epstein-Barr virus, according to a later analysis. Because the 87-base-pair reads could not distinguish some IMGT-functional V segments, including TRBV6-2 and TRBV6-3, those segments were excluded. Because HLA typing was missing for some donors at each locus, association tests included only the typed subset. According to a later analysis, TCR association rates differed among HLA loci, with DRB1 alleles showing the most associated TCRs and HLA-C alleles showing the fewest. A later analysis associated some 17,000 TCR beta sequences with specific HLA alleles at a false discovery rate of 0.05. The study gave a list of over 150 TCR beta chains associated with cytomegalovirus. The earlier analysis of 587 of the donors excluded some 15 rarely observed V segments, including chromosome 9 orphons, because counts were too low. In this cohort, only TCR beta chains were sequenced, and detectable features were limited by the absence of alpha or paired-chain data. In both the original and validation cohorts, the classifier was reported to diagnose cytomegalovirus status with high specificity and sensitivity. Correlated functional status among segregating V segments might reflect linkage disequilibrium, but an unknown experimental factor could not be ruled out. Three of the identified cytomegalovirus-associated TCR beta chains were confirmed in vitro to be specific for cytomegalovirus antigens.

CDR1 LNHDA and CDR2 SQIVND were looked up in the germline V gene (reference sequence). From the cysteine up to the phenylalanine, the CDR3 has a length of 16 residues. Left in the record is the CDR3 DNA by itself, 48 bases read in frame from the first base. The junction carries 9 bases between V and J, which are trimmed by 3 bases and 0 bases respectively. This chain is built from TRBV19 and TRBJ1-6; too little of a D gene remains to name it. The clonotype was recovered from a male donor in good health and CMV-seropositive. The sequenced sample was PBMCs. The nucleotide sequence reads TGTGCCAGTAGTATTGGGCCGAGCTCCTATAATTCACCCCTCCACTTT. This is translated as CASSIGPSSYNSPLHF.